The 9 T cell receptor beta chains in this list originate from one sample, sequenced in a study of control samples from healthy donors and cancer patients (dated by TCRdb to the early 2020s). The library was made by the immunoSEQ multiplex PCR assay. In TCRdb, the immuneACCESS table is reduced to in-frame sequences with V and J assigned. These tables do not hold every clone; where another copy was compared, an unresolved V gene accounts for under half, and the others remain unexplained. The sample table lists 95,000 to 130,000 clones, over 90% of them with a count of one. The top ten clones comprise about 2.6% of the sample. Sequencing was performed on blood. The receptor set was obtained from a young man in good health.

This clone has only one observation. V usage is TRBV9 and J usage is TRBJ2-2; TRBD1 is a possible D gene (5 bases). The CDR3 is 16 residues long. Trimming stripped 0 bases from V and 4 bases from J, with 13 bases between. CDR1 SGDLS and CDR2 YYNGEE come from the germline V gene. The CDR3 loop is CASSVGQTSGTGELFF. The CDR3 DNA follows: TGTGCCAGCAGCGTAGGACAGACATCAGGCACCGGGGAGCTGTTTTTT.

The chain uses TRBV19 and TRBJ2-3, with D tentatively TRBD1 or TRBD2 (5 bases each). Looked up from germline, CDR1 is LNHDA and CDR2 is SQIVND (reference sequence). CDR3 length equals 14 residues. Trimming stripped 5 bases from V and 4 bases from J, with 13 bases between. For the CDR3, the DNA is TGTGCCAGTAGTGTGACGGGACGGTCAGATACGCAGTATTTT. The encoded protein is CASSVTGRSDTQYF.

The chain has TRBV2 and TRBJ1-2, with D perhaps TRBD1 (5 bases). V was cut by 5 bases and J by 2 bases, with 12 bases left in between. The CDR3 consists of 14 residues. CDR1 and CDR2 (germline): SNHLY, FYNNEI. The CDR3 protein is CASSSLGGNYGYTF. CDR3 DNA sequence: TGTGCCAGCAGTAGTCTCGGGGGGAACTATGGCTACACCTTC. Full variable domain (missing parts from reference TRBV2 and TRBJ1-2): EPEVTQTPSHQVTQMGQEVILRCVPISNHLYFYWYRQILGQKVEFLVSFYNNEISEKSEIFDDQFSVERPDGSNFTLKIRSTKLEDSAMYFCASSSLGGNYGYTFGSGTRLTVV.

The J gene is TRBJ1-3, the V gene TRBV25-1; TRBD1 matches 10 bases. V lost 3 bases to trimming and J lost 4 bases; unmatched junction nucleotides: 0. CDR1 and CDR2 from the germline V gene are MGHDK and SYGVNS. The CDR3 loop spans 14 amino acids. For the CDR3, the DNA is TGTGCCAGCAGTGAGGGACAGGGGGGAAACACCATATATTTT. This sequence encodes CASSEGQGGNTIYF.

J is TRBJ2-1 and V is TRBV2; no definite D call. The CDR3 sequence is 15 residues long. Trimming removed 0 bases from V and 7 bases from J, with 13 bases in between. CDR1 is SNHLY and CDR2 is FYNNEI in the germline V gene. The DNA for the CDR3 is TGTGCCAGCAGTGAAGCCCTCCGGTGGGTAAATGAGCAGTTCTTC. Translated, it gives CASSEALRWVNEQFF. Filled out from reference TRBV2 and TRBJ2-1, the complete variable domain reads EPEVTQTPSHQVTQMGQEVILRCVPISNHLYFYWYRQILGQKVEFLVSFYNNEISEKSEIFDDQFSVERPDGSNFTLKIRSTKLEDSAMYFCASSEALRWVNEQFFGPGTRLTVL.

The table lists this clone with a few counts. The rearrangement joins TRBV6-5 to TRBJ1-3; unclear D gene. The ends were cut back, 5 bases at V and 0 bases at J, with 11 bases in the middle. The germline CDR1 and CDR2 sequences are MNHEY and SVGAGI. This CDR3 comprises 15 residues. CDR3 in DNA: TGTGCCAGCAGTATGACCGCGAGCTCTGGAAACACCATATATTTT. Protein product: CASSMTASSGNTIYF.

This clone was seen only a few times. The V and J genes are TRBV4-1 and TRBJ2-1, with a weak D call TRBD1 (6 bases). V shed 4 bases and J shed 2 bases, with 15 bases lying between them. Germline-derived CDR1 and CDR2 are MGHRA and YSYEKL. The CDR3 runs 16 residues. The CDR3 protein is CASSRSSDRPYNEQFF. Written as DNA, the CDR3 is TGCGCCAGCAGCCGGAGTTCGGACAGACCCTACAATGAGCAGTTCTTC.

This clone was detected only once. The rearrangement joins TRBV6-6 to TRBJ1-2; 8 bases agree with TRBD1. The CDR3 consists of 14 residues. V dropped 5 bases and J dropped 4; count of bases not matched to a gene: 6. CDR1 is MNHNY, CDR2 SVGAGI, per germline (reference sequence). The DNA for the CDR3 is TGTGCCAGCAGTCCCCGGACAGGGATCTATGGCTACACCTTC. This codes for CASSPRTGIYGYTF.

CDR3 bases: TGCGCCAGCAGCTTGGATGCTCGGGGGAGAAGCTACACCTTC. This encodes CASSLDARGRSYTF. The chain is built from TRBV5-1 and TRBJ1-2; D is perhaps TRBD1 (5 bases). The CDR3 extends over 14 amino acids. The V end was cut by 0 bases, the J end by 9 bases, with 15 bases between. Germline V gives CDR1 SGHRS, CDR2 YFSETQ.